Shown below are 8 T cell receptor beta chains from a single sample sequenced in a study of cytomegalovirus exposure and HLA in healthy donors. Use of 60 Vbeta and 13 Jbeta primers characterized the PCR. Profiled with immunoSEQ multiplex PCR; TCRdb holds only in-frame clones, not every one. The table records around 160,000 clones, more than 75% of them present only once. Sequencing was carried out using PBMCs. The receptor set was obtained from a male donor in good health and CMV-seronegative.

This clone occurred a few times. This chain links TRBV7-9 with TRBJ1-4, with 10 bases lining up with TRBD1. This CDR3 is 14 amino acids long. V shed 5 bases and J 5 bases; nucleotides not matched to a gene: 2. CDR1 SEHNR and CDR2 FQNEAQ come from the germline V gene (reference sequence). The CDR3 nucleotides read TGTGCCAGCAGCCGGACAGGGGGAAATGAAAAACTGTTTTTT. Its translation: CASSRTGGNEKLFF.

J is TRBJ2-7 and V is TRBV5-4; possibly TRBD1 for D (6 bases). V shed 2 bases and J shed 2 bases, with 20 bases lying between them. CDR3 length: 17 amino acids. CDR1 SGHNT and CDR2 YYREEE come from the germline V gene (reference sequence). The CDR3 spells CASSFRTVGTLAYEQYF. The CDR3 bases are TGTGCCAGCAGCTTTCGGACAGTGGGGACCCTCGCCTACGAGCAGTACTTC.

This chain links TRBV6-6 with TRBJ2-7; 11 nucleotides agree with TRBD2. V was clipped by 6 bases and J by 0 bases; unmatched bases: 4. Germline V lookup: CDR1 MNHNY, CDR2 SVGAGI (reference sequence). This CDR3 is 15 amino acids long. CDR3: CASSLLAGGSYEQYF. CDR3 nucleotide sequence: TGTGCCAGCAGCCTCCTAGCGGGAGGCTCCTACGAGCAGTACTTC.

CDR3 coding DNA: TGTGCCATCAGTGACAGTCTTAGCAATCAGCCCCAGCATTTT. Translation: CAISDSLSNQPQHF. The chain combines TRBV10-3 with TRBJ1-5; D is uncertain. The ends were cut back, 3 bases at V and 0 bases at J, with 6 bases in the middle. Germline CDR1 is ENHRY and CDR2 is SYGVKD. There are 14 residues in the CDR3.

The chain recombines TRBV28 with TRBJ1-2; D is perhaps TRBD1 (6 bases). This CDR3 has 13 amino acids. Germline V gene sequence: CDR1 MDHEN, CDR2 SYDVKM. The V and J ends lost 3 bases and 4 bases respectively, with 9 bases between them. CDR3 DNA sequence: TGTGCCAGCAGTTTTAAACAGGGCTATGGCTACACCTTC. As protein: CASSFKQGYGYTF.

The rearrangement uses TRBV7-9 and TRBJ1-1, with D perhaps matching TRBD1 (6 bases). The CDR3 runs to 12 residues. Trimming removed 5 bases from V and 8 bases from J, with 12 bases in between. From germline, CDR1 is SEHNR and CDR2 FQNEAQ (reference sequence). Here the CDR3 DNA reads TGTGCCAGCAGCATAAACAGGGAAGAAGCTTTCTTT. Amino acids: CASSINREEAFF. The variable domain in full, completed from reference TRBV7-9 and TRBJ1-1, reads DTGVSQNPRHKITKRGQNVTFRCDPISEHNRLYWYRQTLGQGPEFLTYFQNEAQLEKSRLLSDRFSAERPKGSFSTLEIQRTEQGDSAMYLCASSINREEAFFGQGTRLTVV.

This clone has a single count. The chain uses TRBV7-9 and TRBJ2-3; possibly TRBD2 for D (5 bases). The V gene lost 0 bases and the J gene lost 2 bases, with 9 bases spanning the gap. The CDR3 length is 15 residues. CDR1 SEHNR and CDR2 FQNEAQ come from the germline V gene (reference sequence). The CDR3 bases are TGTGCCAGCAGCTTAGCAACGGGGTACACAGATACGCAGTATTTT. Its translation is CASSLATGYTDTQYF.

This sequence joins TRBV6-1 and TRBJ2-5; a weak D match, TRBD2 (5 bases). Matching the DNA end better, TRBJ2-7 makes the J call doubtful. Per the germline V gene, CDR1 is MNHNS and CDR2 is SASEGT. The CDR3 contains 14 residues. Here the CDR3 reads CASSEAVGDYEQYF. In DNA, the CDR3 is TGTGCCAGCAGTGAAGCGGTGGGAGATTACGAGCAGTACTTC.